These T cell receptor beta chains were read from a single sample in a study of T cell changes during pregnancy in multiple sclerosis. Profiled with immunoSEQ multiplex PCR; TCRdb holds only in-frame clones, not every one. The sample has about 40,000 clones; approximately 88% are singletons. Sequenced material: peripheral blood, taken in the first trimester of pregnancy. Source of these receptors: a female donor in good health, enrolled as a control in a pregnancy study. Both conserved end residues are part of each CDR3. The order of the fields is J gene, V gene, clone size, D gene, CDR3 protein, CDR3 DNA. A D gene is named only where the DNA matches it firmly. Some rows mark clone size as missing; the rest say once, few, many or name a class of expanded clone.

>TRBJ2-2|TRBV6-1|.|TRBD2
CASSGTSGSPGELFF
TGTGCCAGCAGTGGTACTAGCGGGAGCCCCGGGGAGCTGTTTTTT
>TRBJ2-7|TRBV5-1|.|.
CASSLNRLMEQYF
TGCGCCAGCAGCTTGAACAGGTTGATGGAGCAGTACTTC
>TRBJ2-7|TRBV5-6|.|.
CASSSDERPSYEQYF
TGTGCCAGCAGCTCCGACGAGCGACCCTCCTACGAGCAGTACTTC
>TRBJ2-7|TRBV21-1|.|.
CASSPGQGYEQYF
TGTGCCAGCTCCCCAGGACAGGGTTACGAGCAGTACTTC
>TRBJ2-2|TRBV5-6|.|TRBD2
CASSSTSGGEAGELFF
TGTGCCAGCAGCTCGACTAGCGGGGGGGAGGCCGGGGAGCTGTTTTTT
>TRBJ1-1|TRBV7-9|.|.
CASSFAGPRSTEAFF
TGTGCCAGCAGCTTCGCAGGGCCACGGAGCACTGAAGCTTTCTTT
>TRBJ2-1|TRBV5-1|.|.
CASSYGGGSYNEQFF
TGCGCCAGCAGCTACGGGGGAGGATCCTACAATGAGCAGTTCTTC
>TRBJ1-2|TRBV21-1|.|.
CASSNAVGGLYGYTF
TGTGCCAGCAGCAATGCGGTGGGGGGGCTCTATGGCTACACCTTC
>TRBJ1-5|TRBV6-5|once|.
CASSPEFNNQPQHF
TGTGCCAGCAGTCCGGAGTTCAACAATCAGCCCCAGCATTTT
>TRBJ2-5|TRBV4-2|.|TRBD2
CASSQERGGQETQYF
TGTGCCAGCAGCCAAGAGCGGGGGGGCCAAGAGACCCAGTACTTC
>TRBJ1-1|TRBV19|.|.
CASSIGQGTEAFF
TGTGCCAGTAGTATTGGGCAGGGGACTGAAGCTTTCTTT
>TRBJ1-6|TRBV2|.|TRBD1
CASSFGRGNSPLHF
TGTGCCAGCAGTTTCGGCAGGGGGAATTCACCCCTCCACTTT
>TRBJ1-4|TRBV27|.|TRBD1
CASSLFGTANGKLFF
TGTGCCAGCAGTTTATTCGGGACAGCGAACGGAAAACTGTTTTTT
>TRBJ2-1|TRBV6-5|.|TRBD2
CASRAAGEVNEQFF
TGTGCCAGCAGGGCGGCGGGAGAAGTCAATGAGCAGTTCTTC
>TRBJ1-1|TRBV29-1|.|TRBD1
CSVRGQGRGTEAFF
TGCAGCGTTCGGGGACAGGGCAGGGGGACTGAAGCTTTCTTT
>TRBJ1-5|TRBV27|.|.
CASSPGVGAWSNQPQHF
TGTGCCAGCAGTCCGGGGGTGGGAGCCTGGAGCAATCAGCCCCAGCATTTT
>TRBJ2-2|TRBV9|.|TRBD2
CASSAPSSGSGTGELFF
TGTGCCAGCAGCGCTCCTTCTAGCGGGAGCGGTACCGGGGAGCTGTTTTTT
>TRBJ2-1|TRBV28|.|TRBD1
CASRSGTGANNEQFF
TGTGCCAGCAGATCCGGGACAGGGGCAAACAATGAGCAGTTCTTC
>TRBJ2-3|TRBV19|.|TRBD2
CASNSGGADTQYF
TGTGCCAGTAATAGCGGGGGGGCGGATACGCAGTATTTT
>TRBJ1-1|TRBV15|few|TRBD1
CATSREPSQGGFMNTEAFF
TGTGCCACCAGCAGAGAGCCCTCGCAGGGGGGATTTATGAACACTGAAGCTTTCTTT
>TRBJ2-3|TRBV25-1|.|TRBD2
CASSEYTGGSGSTDTQYF
TGTGCCAGCAGTGAATATACGGGGGGAAGTGGGAGCACAGATACGCAGTATTTT
>TRBJ1-1|TRBV18|.|.
CASCQIGGATEAFF
TGTGCCAGCTGCCAAATAGGGGGGGCCACTGAAGCTTTCTTT
>TRBJ2-2|TRBV6-1|.|.
CASSELGPGELFF
TGTGCCAGCAGTGAACTTGGGCCCGGGGAGCTGTTTTTT
>TRBJ2-3|TRBV7-9|.|TRBD1
CASRNDRGLTDTQYF
TGTGCCAGCAGGAACGACAGGGGTCTCACAGATACGCAGTATTTT
>TRBJ1-3|TRBV6-1|.|.
CASSALGGAGGNTIYF
TGTGCCAGCAGTGCCCTGGGCGGGGCGGGAGGAAACACCATATATTTT
>TRBJ2-7|TRBV14|.|TRBD2
CASSQGGRGQQYF
TGTGCCAGCAGCCAAGGCGGGAGAGGGCAGCAGTACTTC
>TRBJ1-4|TRBV6-5|.|.
CASSITGPRGEKLFF
TGTGCCAGCAGCATAACAGGGCCAAGGGGAGAAAAACTGTTTTTT
>TRBJ2-7|TRBV15|.|TRBD2
CATSRDGTSGSYEQYF
TGTGCCACCAGCAGAGATGGGACTAGCGGATCCTACGAGCAGTACTTC
>TRBJ1-3|TRBV6-5|.|.
CASSYLTGSGNTIYF
TGTGCCAGCAGTTACTTAACAGGGTCTGGAAACACCATATATTTT
>TRBJ2-2|TRBV27|.|TRBD1
CASSLRQGADTGELFF
TGTGCCAGCAGTTTAAGACAGGGGGCGGACACCGGGGAGCTGTTTTTT
>TRBJ1-5|TRBV19|.|.
CASKVHGPTLGEPQHF
TGTGCCAGTAAGGTCCACGGTCCCACCCTAGGAGAGCCCCAGCATTTT
>TRBJ2-5|TRBV15|.|TRBD2
CATSRDRRGGEETQYF
TGTGCCACCAGCAGAGATCGGCGGGGGGGAGAAGAGACCCAGTACTTC
>TRBJ1-1|TRBV30|.|.
CAWRTQKKNTEAFF
TGTGCCTGGAGGACACAAAAAAAGAACACTGAAGCTTTCTTT
>TRBJ1-2|TRBV28|once|.
CASSLWGGGYTF
TGTGCCAGCAGTTTGTGGGGAGGTGGCTACACCTTC
>TRBJ1-1|TRBV5-4|.|TRBD1
CASSQTGWTEAFF
TGTGCCAGCAGCCAGACAGGGTGGACTGAAGCTTTCTTT
>TRBJ1-2|TRBV5-1|.|TRBD1
CASSLQGAQGYTF
TGCGCCAGCAGTTTACAGGGGGCTCAGGGCTACACCTTC
>TRBJ2-1|TRBV25-1|.|TRBD2
CASSKLAGPSEEQFF
TGTGCCAGCAGTAAACTAGCGGGGCCCTCGGAGGAGCAGTTCTTC
>TRBJ1-5|TRBV11-2|few|TRBD1
CASSSGQYSNQPQHF
TGTGCCAGCAGCTCGGGACAGTATAGCAATCAGCCCCAGCATTTT
>TRBJ2-5|TRBV19|.|.
CASSPPGLRGETQYF
TGTGCCAGTAGTCCACCGGGACTGAGGGGAGAGACCCAGTACTTC
>TRBJ2-7|TRBV28|.|.
CASSPRGTPPPYEQYF
TGTGCCAGCAGTCCGCGCGGGACTCCACCGCCCTACGAGCAGTACTTC
>TRBJ2-7|TRBV6-1|.|.
CASLYGRDTYEQYF
TGTGCCAGCCTTTATGGCAGGGACACTTACGAGCAGTACTTC
>TRBJ1-6|TRBV5-1|.|.
CASSLVGMHPRGNSPLHF
TGCGCCAGCAGCTTGGTCGGAATGCACCCCCGAGGAAATTCACCCCTCCACTTT
>TRBJ1-4|TRBV7-9|.|.
CASSFGDSGREKLFF
TGTGCCAGCAGCTTTGGCGACAGCGGGCGGGAAAAACTGTTTTTT
>TRBJ1-6|TRBV4-1|once|.
CASSQEGQRGNSPLHF
TGCGCCAGCAGCCAAGAAGGACAACGAGGTAATTCACCCCTCCACTTT
>TRBJ2-5|TRBV5-1|once|.
CASSFTGEETQYF
TGCGCCAGCAGCTTTACGGGGGAAGAGACCCAGTACTTC
>TRBJ2-1|TRBV27|.|.
CASSNRDLGGEQFF
TGTGCCAGCAGTAACCGGGACCTAGGGGGTGAGCAGTTCTTC
>TRBJ2-7|TRBV5-1|.|.
CASSLGEDDPSYEQYF
TGCGCCAGCAGCCTTGGGGAGGACGATCCGTCCTACGAGCAGTACTTC
>TRBJ2-3|TRBV9|.|.
CASSVGGGRTDTQYF
TGTGCCAGCAGCGTAGGAGGTGGGAGGACAGATACGCAGTATTTT
>TRBJ2-3|TRBV5-5|.|.
CASSPGPDRTDTQYF
TGTGCCAGCAGCCCAGGCCCAGACCGCACAGATACGCAGTATTTT
>TRBJ2-3|TRBV27|.|.
CASIPGARTDTQYF
TGTGCCAGCATCCCGGGAGCGCGGACAGATACGCAGTATTTT
>TRBJ2-2|TRBV6-4|once|TRBD2
CASSDLTSGGPGELFF
TGTGCCAGCAGTGACTTGACTAGCGGGGGCCCCGGGGAGCTGTTTTTT
>TRBJ2-1|TRBV9|.|.
CASSVGGGDPPVLF
TGTGCCAGCAGCGTCGGGGGTGGGGACCCCCCGGTACTCTTC
>TRBJ1-6|TRBV30|.|TRBD1
CAWSAGQGNSPLHF
TGTGCCTGGAGTGCCGGACAGGGCAATTCACCCCTCCACTTT